This TCR beta chain was recovered during a study of beta chain features in type 1 diabetes. The study's findings and limits: Here, the possible influence of HLA type (on TCRB rearrangement) remained unresolved. Patients' naive, central memory and Treg TCRB repertoires seemed closer to one another than those of healthy donors. cDNA sequencing could over-represent cells with high TCR expression. Within each of all four CD4+ subsets, Type 1 diabetes patients had TCRB CDR3s that were moderately but significantly shorter. Lower insertion and higher deletion counts appeared at VDJ junctions in type 1 diabetes patients.

This clone was found a few times. As yet, its antigen is unknown. Expressed TCRB transcripts were sequenced because the entire RNA isolate underwent reverse transcription. Profiled with immunoSEQ multiplex PCR; TCRdb holds only in-frame clones, not every one. The sample has hundreds of thousands of clones, around an eighth seen once. The receptor was derived from a man aged 18 to 30 with type 1 diabetes. Sequences were obtained from naive CD4+ T cells from blood.

The CDR3 region is CASSETGTALHF. Here the CDR3 DNA reads TGTGCCAGCAGTGAGACCGGGACAGCCCTCCACTTT. This chain joins TRBV6-1 and TRBJ1-6; 7 bases fit TRBD1. Trimming cost V 3 bases and J 14 bases; bases outside gene matches: 4. The CDR3 covers 12 residues. Per the germline V gene, CDR1 is MNHNS and CDR2 is SASEGT.